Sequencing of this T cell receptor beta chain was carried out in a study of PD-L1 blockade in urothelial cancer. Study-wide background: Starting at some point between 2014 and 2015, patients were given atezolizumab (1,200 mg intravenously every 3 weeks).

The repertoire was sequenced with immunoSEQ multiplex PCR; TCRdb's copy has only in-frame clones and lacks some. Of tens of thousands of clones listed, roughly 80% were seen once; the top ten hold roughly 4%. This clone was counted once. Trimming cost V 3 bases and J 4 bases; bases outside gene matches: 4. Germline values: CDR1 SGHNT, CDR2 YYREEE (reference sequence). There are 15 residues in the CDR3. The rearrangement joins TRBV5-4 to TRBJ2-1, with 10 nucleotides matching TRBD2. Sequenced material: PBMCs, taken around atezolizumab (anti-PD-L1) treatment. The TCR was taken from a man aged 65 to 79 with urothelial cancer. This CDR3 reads CASSSLAGKYNEQFF. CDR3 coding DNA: TGTGCCAGCAGCTCACTAGCGGGGAAATACAATGAGCAGTTCTTC. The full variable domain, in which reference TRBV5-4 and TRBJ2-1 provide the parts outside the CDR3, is ETGVTQSPTHLIKTRGQQVTLRCSSQSGHNTVSWYQQALGQGPQFIFQYYREEENGRGNFPPRFSGLQFPNYSSELNVNALELDDSALYLCASSSLAGKYNEQFFGPGTRLTVL.